Below, 20 T cell receptor beta chains from the same sample are listed, as sequenced in a study of OX40 agonist ivuxolimab in advanced cancers. Produced via immunoSEQ multiplex PCR; TCRdb's table is partial and in-frame only. The sample lists around 25,000 clones, more than 80% occurring once. The starting material was CD4+ or CD8+ T cells sorted from blood, obtained in a trial of the OX40 agonist ivuxolimab. These receptors all stem from an adult with an advanced solid tumor such as melanoma, head and neck, liver or kidney cancer.

The rearrangement joins TRBV5-1 to TRBJ1-2; D not resolved. Germline CDR1 and CDR2: SGHRS and YFSETQ. The CDR3 sequence is 14 residues long. Trimming shortened V by 4 bases and J by 3 bases, and 13 bases separated the two germline ends. The CDR3 loop reads CASSPRADHYGYTF. The DNA for the CDR3 is TGCGCCAGCAGCCCTCGGGCTGATCACTATGGCTACACCTTC.

The V call is TRBV28, the J call TRBJ2-7; 8 bases are shared with TRBD1. CDR1 is MDHEN and CDR2 is SYDVKM in the germline V gene. J was trimmed by 4 bases and V by 5 bases; bases with no gene match: 10. CDR3 size: 15 residues. The CDR3 DNA follows: TGTGCCAGCAGTCCCCGGACAGGGAGCCTTTACGAGCAGTACTTC. Protein sequence: CASSPRTGSLYEQYF.

The chain employs TRBV27 and TRBJ1-2; D might be TRBD1 (5 bases). This CDR3 has 17 residues. Per the germline V gene, CDR1 is MNHEY and CDR2 is SMNVEV (reference sequence). The V end lost 8 bases, the J end lost 2 bases, and 24 bases lay between the germline ends. The DNA for the CDR3 is TGTGCCAGCGCGATGCGCCGGGACTGGGGATTAAACTATGGCTACACCTTC. The encoded protein is CASAMRRDWGLNYGYTF.

The chain links TRBV6-5 to TRBJ1-4; TRBD1 matches at 7 bases. This CDR3 is 15 amino acids long. Germline V gene sequence: CDR1 MNHEY, CDR2 SVGAGI. V lost 0 bases, J lost 6 bases, and 4 bases stayed unmatched. Written as DNA, the CDR3 is TGTGCCAGCAGTTACTCGAGACAGGGTCATGAAAAACTGTTTTTT. Translation: CASSYSRQGHEKLFF.

The chain has TRBV15 and TRBJ2-5; D remains unclear. Trimming stripped 6 bases from V and 0 bases from J, with 8 bases between. The germline CDR1 and CDR2 sequences are LNHNV and YYDKDF (reference sequence). This CDR3 contains 13 residues. The DNA of the CDR3 is TGTGCCACCAGTCCCCGGTACCAAGAGACCCAGTACTTC. Its protein is CATSPRYQETQYF.

V gene TRBV5-4 combines with J gene TRBJ1-1; D may be TRBD1 (6 bases). CDR3 length equals 15 residues. CDR1 and CDR2 from the germline V gene are SGHNT and YYREEE (reference sequence). Trimming took off 4 bases at V and 5 bases at J, with 18 bases between the two ends. CDR3 DNA: TGTGCCAGCAGCGAACGAGGGGGGAGTGGAACTGAAGCTTTCTTT. This codes for CASSERGGSGTEAFF.

The gene calls are TRBV10-3 and TRBJ2-3; D is possibly TRBD2 (6 bases). Per germline, CDR1 ENHRY and CDR2 SYGVKD. Trimming pared 7 bases from V and 6 bases from J, leaving 8 bases between. The CDR3 extends over 11 amino acids. This CDR3 reads CAINGGDTQYF. CDR3 DNA sequence: TGTGCCATCAATGGGGGGGATACGCAGTATTTT.

The genes are TRBV5-5 and TRBJ1-6; D not certain. Germline assignment: CDR1 SGHKS and CDR2 YYEKEE (reference sequence). There are 14 residues in the CDR3. Trimming pared 4 bases from V and 7 bases from J, leaving 12 bases between. CDR3 loop: CASSAYENNSPLHF. CDR3 in DNA: TGTGCCAGCAGCGCCTACGAGAACAATTCACCCCTCCACTTT.

The chain carries TRBV6-5 and TRBJ1-2, with D possibly TRBD1 on 5 matching bases. The V gene lost 2 bases and the J gene lost 10 bases, with 17 bases spanning the gap. Germline CDR1 is MNHEY and CDR2 is SVGAGI. The CDR3 runs 14 residues. CDR3 sequence reads: CASSYQPGRSFYTF. CDR3 DNA sequence: TGTGCCAGCAGTTACCAACCGGGACGGAGTTTCTACACCTTC.

The chain couples TRBV4-3 to TRBJ2-7; D might be TRBD1 (6 bases). The CDR3 runs to 14 residues. Germline V gene lookup returns CDR1 LGHNA and CDR2 YSLEER. Trimming removed 1 base from V and 2 bases from J, with 9 bases in between. CDR3 sequence reads: CASSQARTAYEQYF. The DNA of the CDR3 is TGCGCCAGCAGCCAAGCTAGGACAGCCTACGAGCAGTACTTC.

The genes are TRBV27 and TRBJ2-3; D not resolved. Germline loops: CDR1 MNHEY, CDR2 SMNVEV (reference sequence). The length of the CDR3 is 15 residues. V dropped 5 bases and J dropped 1 base, with 13 bases sitting between them. CDR3 amino acids: CASSTLELGTDTQYF. The CDR3 coding sequence is TGTGCCAGCAGTACCCTAGAACTGGGCACAGATACGCAGTATTTT.

The J gene is TRBJ2-6, the V gene TRBV9; 10 bases are a match to TRBD2. Unmatched junction bases numbered 6, after V lost 6 bases and J lost 0 bases. The CDR3 is 17 residues long. Germline CDR1 and CDR2: SGDLS and YYNGEE. The CDR3 nucleotides are TGTGCCAGCACCAGCGGGGGGGTAAGCTCTGGGGCCAACGTCCTGACTTTC. The encoded protein is CASTSGGVSSGANVLTF.

The genes are TRBV9 and TRBJ2-3; 9 bases line up with TRBD1. V trimming: 4 bases; J trimming: 3 bases; junction bases outside the gene matches: 6. The V gene's germline CDR1 is SGDLS and CDR2 YYNGEE. This CDR3 has 15 amino acids. The CDR3 coding sequence is TGTGCCAGCAGCTTAAAGACAGGGGGGACAGATACGCAGTATTTT. Its translation is CASSLKTGGTDTQYF. The entire variable domain, with the rest obtained from reference TRBV9 and TRBJ2-3, is as follows: DSGVTQTPKHLITATGQRVTLRCSPRSGDLSVYWYQQSLDQGLQFLIQYYNGEERAKGNILERFSAQQFPDLHSELNLSSLELGDSALYFCASSLKTGGTDTQYFGPGTRLTVL.

In this sample, this clone turned up once. The rearrangement links TRBV18 to TRBJ2-1; 11 bases line up with TRBD2. Trimming removed 3 bases from V and 9 bases from J; junction bases left unmatched: 10. The CDR3 is 16 amino acids. Germline values: CDR1 KGHSH, CDR2 LQKENI. The chain's CDR3 is CASSPASGRSLGEQFF. The CDR3 DNA is TGTGCCAGCTCACCCGCTAGCGGGAGGTCTTTGGGTGAGCAGTTCTTC.

The rearrangement joins TRBV6-4 to TRBJ1-4; D is ambiguous. Germline V gene lookup returns CDR1 MRHNA and CDR2 SNTAGT. The CDR3 runs 10 residues. Trimming left V 5 bases short and J 7 bases short, with 2 bases between. CDR3 in amino acids: CASSPEKLFF. For the CDR3, the DNA is TGTGCCAGCAGTCCTGAAAAACTGTTTTTT.

V is TRBV30 and J is TRBJ2-5, with D perhaps being TRBD1 or TRBD2 (5 bases each). CDR3 size: 13 residues. The V end lost 4 bases, the J end lost 5 bases, and 14 bases lay between the germline ends. CDR1 and CDR2 (germline): GTSNPN, SVGIG (reference sequence). The CDR3 loop is CAWKGTHVETQYF. The CDR3 region has the DNA TGTGCCTGGAAAGGGACCCATGTCGAGACCCAGTACTTC.

The genes are TRBV15 and TRBJ1-4, with 11 bases fitting TRBD1. CDR1 and CDR2 (germline): LNHNV, YYDKDF (reference sequence). The CDR3 contains 15 residues. J gave up 16 bases and V 3 bases, and 13 bases lay outside the gene matches. CDR3 coding DNA: TGTGCCACCAGCAGGGCCGCGGGACAGGGGGGACTACCGTTTTTT. This translates into CATSRAAGQGGLPFF.

In this sample, this clone turned up a few times. The chain couples TRBV18 to TRBJ1-5, with a tentative D call TRBD1 (6 bases). Trimming shortened V by 6 bases and J by 2 bases, and 14 bases separated the two germline ends. Germline CDR1 reads KGHSH; CDR2 reads LQKENI. The CDR3 sequence is 15 residues long. The CDR3 bases are TGTGCCAGCTCGTTTGGACAGAAGGGCAATCAGCCCCAGCATTTT. This gives the protein CASSFGQKGNQPQHF. The whole variable domain, remainder taken from reference TRBV18 and TRBJ1-5, is NAGVMQNPRHLVRRRGQEARLRCSPMKGHSHVYWYRQLPEEGLKFMVYLQKENIIDESGMPKERFSAEFPKEGPSILRIQQVVRGDSAAYFCASSFGQKGNQPQHFGDGTRLSIL.

CDR3 sequence (DNA): TGTGCCAGCAGCCCCCGGGACGGCTCTGGAAACACCATATATTTT. Translating it yields CASSPRDGSGNTIYF. The rearrangement links TRBV7-9 to TRBJ1-3; the D gene is possibly TRBD1 (5 bases). The CDR3 length is 15 residues. V dropped 5 bases and J dropped 0 bases, with 11 bases sitting between them. The germline gives CDR1 SEHNR, CDR2 FQNEAQ (reference sequence).

CDR3 amino acids: CSARESYEQYF. In DNA, the CDR3 is TGCAGCGCCAGGGAGTCCTACGAGCAGTACTTC. The gene calls are TRBV29-1 and TRBJ2-7, with D perhaps assigned TRBD1 or TRBD2 (5 bases each). Germline CDR1 SQVTM, CDR2 ANQGSEA. With 7 bases removed from V and 1 base from J, the gap between germline ends came to 8 bases. This CDR3 contains 11 residues.